This T cell receptor (beta chain) was captured in a study of radiation and T cells in renal cell carcinoma. This CDR3 is 14 amino acids long. Trimming took off 2 bases at V and 9 bases at J, with 11 bases between the two ends. Treatment of the sample: treatment-naive control, cytoreductive nephrectomy. Control samples are tumors resected by cytoreductive nephrectomy without prior radiation. Controls included 4 female and over 10 male donors, resected 2011 to 2014. Generated by immunoSEQ multiplex PCR, the TCRdb table keeps only in-frame clones and is missing some. The table records about 25,000 clones, roughly 60% of them present only once.

The clonotype was recovered from a man in his forties with renal cell carcinoma. The sequences come from tumor tissue, collected from a patient whose treatment was nephrectomy without radiotherapy. The rearrangement uses TRBV23-1 and TRBJ1-6; TRBD1 might be the D (5 bases). TRBV23-1 is designated an ORF whose function remains uncertain. CDR3: CASSQVARVSPLHF. CDR3 bases: TGCGCCAGCAGTCAAGTCGCCAGGGTTTCACCCCTCCACTTT.